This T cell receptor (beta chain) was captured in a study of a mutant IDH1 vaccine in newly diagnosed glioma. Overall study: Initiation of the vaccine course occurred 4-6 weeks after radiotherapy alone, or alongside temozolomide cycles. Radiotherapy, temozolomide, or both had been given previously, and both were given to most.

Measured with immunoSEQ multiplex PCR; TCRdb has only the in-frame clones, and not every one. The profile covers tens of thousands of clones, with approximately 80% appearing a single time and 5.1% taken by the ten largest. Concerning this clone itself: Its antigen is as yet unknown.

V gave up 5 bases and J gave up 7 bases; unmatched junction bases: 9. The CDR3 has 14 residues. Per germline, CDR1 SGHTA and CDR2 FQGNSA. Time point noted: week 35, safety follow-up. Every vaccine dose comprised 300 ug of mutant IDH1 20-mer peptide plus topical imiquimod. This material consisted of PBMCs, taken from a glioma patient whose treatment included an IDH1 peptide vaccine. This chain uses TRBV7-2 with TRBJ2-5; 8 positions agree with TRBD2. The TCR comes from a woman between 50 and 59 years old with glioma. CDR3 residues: CASSGPGGQATQYF. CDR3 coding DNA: TGTGCCAGCAGCGGACCGGGGGGGCAGGCGACCCAGTACTTC.